In this sample, the clone carrying this T cell receptor beta chain turned up once. The CDR3 spans 15 residues. In germline, CDR1 is SGHAT, CDR2 FQNNGV. The germline V and J ends were trimmed by 5 bases and 4 bases, with 18 bases remaining between them. The PCR contained 60 Vbeta and 13 Jbeta primers. This table comes from immunoSEQ multiplex PCR, and its TCRdb copy is limited to in-frame clones, with some not included. Here the sample spans about 89,000 clones, 60% to 80% being singletons. This record comes from a study of cytomegalovirus exposure and HLA in healthy donors. This chain uses TRBV11-2 with TRBJ2-7, with a possible D match to TRBD1 (8 bases). Sequencing used PBMCs. The clonotype originates from a man in his thirties or forties in good health and CMV-seronegative. CDR3: CASSPRQGRVYEQYF. As DNA, the CDR3 is TGTGCCAGCAGCCCACGACAGGGGAGGGTATACGAGCAGTACTTC.